A single sample is the source of the 10 T cell receptor beta chains below, sequenced in a study of CD4 T cells in relation to SARS-CoV-2 and coronaviruses. Before the COVID-19 pandemic, during about 2010-2019, CD4+ T cells were taken from unexposed donors. TCRdb keeps only in-frame clones here, not all; method: immunoSEQ multiplex PCR. The sample includes 65,000 or so clones, about 89% of them seen just once. Specimen: memory CD4+ T cells from PBMCs. All receptors derive from a human donor in good health.

The chain couples TRBV30 to TRBJ2-2, with D uncertain. The germline V gene encodes CDR1 GTSNPN and CDR2 SVGIG (reference sequence). This CDR3 spans 13 amino acids. V lost 2 bases and J 2 bases, leaving 6 bases between the germline ends. CDR3: CAWSNSNTGELFF. CDR3 sequence (DNA): TGTGCCTGGAGTAACAGTAACACCGGGGAGCTGTTTTTT. Full variable domain (outside the CDR3, taken from reference TRBV30 and TRBJ2-2): SQTIHQWPATLVQPVGSPLSLECTVEGTSNPNLYWYRQAAGRGLQLLFYSVGIGQISSEVPQNLSASRPQDRQFILSSKKLLLSDSGFYLCAWSNSNTGELFFGEGSRLTVL.

The chain's CDR3 is CASSVDRTNTEAFF. The CDR3 DNA is TGTGCCAGCAGCGTCGACAGGACCAACACTGAAGCTTTCTTT. V gene TRBV6-5 combines with J gene TRBJ1-1, with D possibly TRBD1 on 6 matching bases. Germline CDR1 MNHEY, CDR2 SVGAGI. The V gene lost 6 bases and the J gene lost 2 bases, with 13 bases spanning the gap. This CDR3 contains 14 residues.

This rearrangement joins TRBV6-5 to TRBJ2-2; D gene ambiguous. The CDR3 length is 13 residues. In germline, CDR1 is MNHEY, CDR2 SVGAGI. Trimming took off 7 bases at V and 6 bases at J, with 12 bases between the two ends. The chain's CDR3 is CASTPPQAGELFF. The CDR3 nucleotides read TGTGCCAGCACCCCGCCCCAGGCCGGGGAGCTGTTTTTT.

This clone was observed a single time. This chain joins TRBV7-9 and TRBJ2-7; D is possibly TRBD1 or TRBD2 (5 bases each). Germline V lookup: CDR1 SEHNR, CDR2 FQNEAQ (reference sequence). The V gene lost 10 bases and the J gene lost 2 bases, with 15 bases spanning the gap. This CDR3 has 13 residues. CDR3 residues: CATGDGNTYEQYF. The CDR3 coding sequence is TGTGCCACCGGGGACGGCAACACCTACGAGCAGTACTTC. The full variable domain, its missing parts supplied by reference TRBV7-9 and TRBJ2-7, is DTGVSQNPRHKITKRGQNVTFRCDPISEHNRLYWYRQTLGQGPEFLTYFQNEAQLEKSRLLSDRFSAERPKGSFSTLEIQRTEQGDSAMYLCATGDGNTYEQYFGPGTRLTVT.

The rearrangement uses TRBV24-1 and TRBJ2-2; D is ambiguous. The germline gives CDR1 KGHDR, CDR2 SFDVKD. The V and J ends lost 7 bases and 6 bases respectively, with 5 bases between them. This CDR3 is 11 amino acids long. The CDR3 spells CATRGPGELFF. DNA for the CDR3: TGTGCCACCAGGGGCCCCGGGGAGCTGTTTTTT.

This chain uses TRBV28 with TRBJ1-2, with D uncertain. CDR1 is MDHEN and CDR2 is SYDVKM in the germline V gene. The V end lost 3 bases, the J end lost 0 bases, and 5 bases lay between the germline ends. The CDR3 is made up of 13 amino acids. The CDR3 reads CASSLRTNYGYTF. The CDR3 region has the DNA TGTGCCAGCAGTTTGCGGACTAACTATGGCTACACCTTC.

This sequence joins TRBV7-2 and TRBJ2-3; 8 bases agree with TRBD2. The V gene's germline CDR1 is SGHTA and CDR2 FQGNSA. The length of the CDR3 is 16 residues. V was clipped by 2 bases and J by 0 bases; unmatched bases: 4. Written as DNA, the CDR3 is TGTGCCAGCAGCTTATGGCGCGGGGGGAGCACAGATACGCAGTATTTT. The encoded protein is CASSLWRGGSTDTQYF.

The chain employs TRBV2 and TRBJ2-7, with 8 bases fitting TRBD1. The germline CDR1 and CDR2 sequences are SNHLY and FYNNEI. The V gene end was trimmed by 6 bases and the J gene end by 3 bases; junction bases not matched to a gene: 7. The CDR3 has 14 amino acids. The chain's CDR3 is CASSDGTGNYEQYF. In DNA form, the CDR3 reads TGTGCCAGCAGCGACGGGACAGGTAACTACGAGCAGTACTTC.

The chain carries TRBV30 and TRBJ1-2, with 7 bases lining up with TRBD1. CDR3 length equals 13 residues. The junction had 5 bases not matched to a gene; V was cut back by 5 bases and J by 2 bases. Germline assignment: CDR1 GTSNPN and CDR2 SVGIG (reference sequence). In DNA, the CDR3 is TGTGCCTGGGGGGGACAGAGCAACTATGGCTACACCTTC. It specifies CAWGGQSNYGYTF.

This rearrangement joins TRBV28 to TRBJ1-2, with 7 bases that match TRBD1. CDR3 length: 14 residues. Germline V gives CDR1 MDHEN, CDR2 SYDVKM. Trimming at V came to 7 bases and at J to 14 bases, leaving 19 bases not matched to a gene. The CDR3 spells CASTQDRAMGEETF. The CDR3 DNA sequence: TGTGCCAGCACCCAAGACAGGGCTATGGGGGAGGAAACCTTC.